The 23 T cell receptor beta chains given below trace back to one sample, sequenced in a study of T cell responses to AZD1222 COVID-19 vaccine. The method was immunoSEQ multiplex PCR; TCRdb's version includes in-frame clones alone and lacks a portion of them. The table lists about 50,000 clones, over 65% of them singletons. Sequencing used peripheral blood, obtained on day 0 of AZD1222 vaccination. Every receptor here comes from an adult in good health.

The gene calls are TRBV19 and TRBJ1-6; D uncertain. Between the trimmed V and J ends, which lost 6 bases and 9 bases, there was a span of 12 bases. This CDR3 is built from 13 residues. In germline, CDR1 is LNHDA, CDR2 SQIVND (reference sequence). CDR3 sequence: CASSGQVGSPLHF. CDR3 DNA: TGTGCCAGTAGCGGCCAGGTGGGTTCACCCCTCCACTTT.

V usage is TRBV12-3 or TRBV12-4 and J usage is TRBJ1-1, with a tentative D call TRBD1 (6 bases). The germline V and J ends were trimmed by 6 bases and 0 bases, with 8 bases remaining between them. The CDR3 is 13 amino acids. CDR3: CASRGQMNTEAFF. CDR3 DNA: TGTGCCAGCAGGGGACAAATGAACACTGAAGCTTTCTTT.

This clone was detected once. The chain combines TRBV19 with TRBJ2-7, with TRBD1 identical over 8 bases. V lost 10 bases to trimming and J lost 5 bases; unmatched junction nucleotides: 10. The CDR3 loop spans 13 amino acids. In germline, CDR1 is LNHDA, CDR2 SQIVND (reference sequence). CDR3 sequence: CATTLDRDHEQYF. DNA for the CDR3: TGTGCCACTACCTTGGACAGGGATCACGAGCAGTACTTC.

The chain recombines TRBV19 with TRBJ1-2; no clear D gene. The ends were cut back, 4 bases at V and 6 bases at J, with 18 bases in the middle. The germline gives CDR1 LNHDA, CDR2 SQIVND (reference sequence). This CDR3 region has 15 residues. Here the CDR3 reads CASSRAHAPLHGYTF. For the CDR3, the DNA is TGTGCCAGTAGTAGGGCTCACGCTCCCCTACATGGCTACACCTTC.

The rearrangement links TRBV12-3 or TRBV12-4 to TRBJ1-5; the D is unclear. Trimming left V 10 bases short and J 4 bases short, with 8 bases between. The CDR3 loop spans 11 amino acids. In DNA form, the CDR3 reads TGTGCCACCACGATAAATCAGCCCCAGCATTTT. Protein product: CATTINQPQHF.

The sample holds a few counts of this clone. The chain combines TRBV7-3 with TRBJ1-1; weak D call: TRBD1 (5 bases). The ends were cut back, 2 bases at V and 1 base at J, with 8 bases in the middle. The CDR3 spans 14 residues. The germline V gene has CDR1 SGHTA and CDR2 FQGTGA. DNA of the CDR3: TGTGCCAGCAGCTTACAGGGAGCGAACACTGAAGCTTTCTTT. It is translated as CASSLQGANTEAFF.

The V and J genes are TRBV28 and TRBJ1-2; 8 bases agree with TRBD1. This CDR3 has 13 amino acids. The V gene end was trimmed by 6 bases and the J gene end by 3 bases; junction bases not matched to a gene: 3. The germline V gene has CDR1 MDHEN and CDR2 SYDVKM. The CDR3 nucleotides read TGTGCCAGCAGACAGGGGGTTGACTATGGCTACACCTTC. Translating gives CASRQGVDYGYTF.

The chain joins TRBV7-9 to TRBJ1-3; 9 nucleotides agree with TRBD1. The CDR3 length is 15 residues. Germline-derived CDR1 and CDR2 are SEHNR and FQNEAQ (reference sequence). V trimming: 5 bases; J trimming: 2 bases; junction bases outside the gene matches: 4. In DNA form, the CDR3 reads TGTGCCAGCAGCCCACAGGGGGCTGCTGGAAACACCATATATTTT. Translation gives CASSPQGAAGNTIYF.

This clone was observed a handful of times. The chain combines TRBV5-5 with TRBJ1-2, with 9 positions matching TRBD1. CDR3 size: 18 residues. After removal of 4 bases from V and 9 bases from J, the junction contained 22 bases not matched to a gene. Germline V gene data show CDR1 as SGHKS and CDR2 as YYEKEE (reference sequence). CDR3: CASSPQFRDRVLPVSYTF. For the CDR3, the DNA is TGTGCCAGCAGCCCACAATTCCGGGACAGGGTTCTCCCCGTTAGCTACACCTTC. The full variable domain, with the rest looked up from reference TRBV5-5 and TRBJ1-2, is DAGVTQSPTHLIKTRGQQVTLRCSPISGHKSVSWYQQVLGQGPQFIFQYYEKEERGRGNFPDRFSARQFPNYSSELNVNALLLGDSALYLCASSPQFRDRVLPVSYTFGSGTRLTVV.

This rearrangement joins TRBV5-1 to TRBJ1-6; D uncertain. Germline values: CDR1 SGHRS, CDR2 YFSETQ. The V end lost 0 bases, the J end lost 10 bases, and 14 bases lay between the germline ends. This CDR3 region has 15 residues. CDR3 bases: TGCGCCAGCAGCTTGGATGGAAAACTAGAGTCACCCCTCCACTTT. It yields the protein CASSLDGKLESPLHF.

The rearrangement uses TRBV7-6 and TRBJ2-7; D possibly matches TRBD1 or TRBD2 (5 bases each). Germline CDR1 SGHVS, CDR2 FNYEAQ. The CDR3 is made up of 13 amino acids. V lost 5 bases, J lost 5 bases, and 13 bases lay in between. This CDR3 reads CASSPGVGDEQYF. The CDR3 DNA reads TGTGCCAGCAGCCCGGGTGTGGGGGACGAGCAGTACTTC.

The rearrangement uses TRBV28 and TRBJ1-5; D possibly corresponds to TRBD1 (5 bases). This CDR3 has 15 amino acids. V was cut by 5 bases and J by 2 bases, with 13 bases left in between. Germline lookup yields CDR1 MDHEN and CDR2 SYDVKM. The DNA of the CDR3 is TGTGCCAGCAGTCAAATGGGGCCCGGCAATCAGCCCCAGCATTTT. Amino acids: CASSQMGPGNQPQHF.

V gene TRBV7-2 combines with J gene TRBJ1-3; D ambiguous. Trimming cost V 5 bases and J 0 bases, with 11 bases left between them. The CDR3 has 15 residues. Germline CDR1 is SGHTA and CDR2 is FQGNSA. CDR3 residues: CASSGWTGSGNTIYF. The CDR3, as DNA: TGTGCCAGCAGCGGCTGGACCGGCTCTGGAAACACCATATATTTT. The full variable domain, its missing parts supplied by reference TRBV7-2 and TRBJ1-3, is GAGVSQSPSNKVTEKGKDVELRCDPISGHTALYWYRQSLGQGLEFLIYFQGNSAPDKSGLPSDRFSAERTGGSVSTLTIQRTQQEDSAVYLCASSGWTGSGNTIYFGEGSWLTVV.

The chain joins TRBV29-1 to TRBJ1-2; D might be TRBD1 (6 bases). The germline V gene encodes CDR1 SQVTM and CDR2 ANQGSEA. The V end lost 7 bases, the J end lost 6 bases, and 15 bases lay between the germline ends. The CDR3 contains 12 residues. CDR3 loop: CSAIQGVDGYTF. CDR3 DNA sequence: TGCAGCGCAATACAGGGTGTCGATGGCTACACCTTC.

The V and J genes are TRBV3-1 (or the pseudogene TRBV3-2) and TRBJ2-4, with TRBD2 identical over 8 bases. This CDR3 is 14 amino acids long. Per the germline V gene, CDR1 is LGHDT and CDR2 is YNNKEL (reference sequence). V lost 3 bases to trimming and J lost 9 bases; unmatched junction nucleotides: 7. The CDR3 DNA follows: TGTGCCAGCAGCCACACTAGCGGTCGGGGCATTCAGTACTTC. Encoded protein: CASSHTSGRGIQYF.

This rearrangement joins TRBV6-5 to TRBJ1-1; D is ambiguous. Looked up from germline, CDR1 is MNHEY and CDR2 is SVGAGI. The V end was cut by 3 bases, the J end by 3 bases, with 8 bases between. CDR3 length: 13 amino acids. Here the CDR3 DNA reads TGTGCCAGCAGTTATTGGGAAGACACTGAAGCTTTCTTT. Translating gives CASSYWEDTEAFF.

The CDR3 nucleotides are TGTGCCAGCAGCTGGTCCGGGGGGGGTCAGCCCCAGCATTTT. Translation gives CASSWSGGGQPQHF. The V gene is TRBV5-6, the J gene TRBJ1-5; D perhaps matches TRBD1 (5 bases). Germline lookup yields CDR1 SGHDT and CDR2 YYEEEE. CDR3 length equals 14 residues. The V and J ends lost 3 bases and 6 bases respectively, with 13 bases between them.

V is TRBV6-5 and J is TRBJ1-6; a weak D match, TRBD1 (6 bases). Germline V lookup: CDR1 MNHEY, CDR2 SVGAGI. Trimming removed 8 bases from V and 8 bases from J, with 16 bases in between. The CDR3 is 14 amino acids. The CDR3 reads CASVQGRVDSPLHF. The DNA for the CDR3 is TGTGCCAGCGTACAGGGAAGGGTTGATTCACCCCTCCACTTT.

The rearrangement joins TRBV6-2 or TRBV6-3 to TRBJ1-1, with 7 nucleotides matching TRBD1. The germline CDR1 and CDR2 sequences are MNHEY and SVGEGT. Losses at the gene ends were 2 bases for V and 8 bases for J; bases not matched to a gene: 5. The CDR3 runs 13 residues. Written as DNA, the CDR3 is TGTGCCAGCAGTTACCTTGGGACAGTCGAAGCTTTCTTT. Its protein is CASSYLGTVEAFF.

In this sample, this clone turned up once. The chain links TRBV7-9 to TRBJ1-6; tentatively, D is TRBD1 (5 bases). From germline, CDR1 is SEHNR and CDR2 FQNEAQ (reference sequence). The CDR3 covers 16 residues. The ends were cut back, 1 base at V and 8 bases at J, with 15 bases in the middle. CDR3 bases: TGTGCCAGCAGCTTAGGGCAGGGCGGTACGGATTCACCCCTCCACTTT. It specifies CASSLGQGGTDSPLHF.

The CDR3 here is CASSNQGAGANVLTF. The CDR3 region has the DNA TGTGCCAGTAGTAATCAGGGGGCTGGGGCCAACGTCCTGACTTTC. The rearrangement uses TRBV19 and TRBJ2-6, with TRBD1 identical over 7 bases. The V gene end was trimmed by 4 bases and the J gene end by 2 bases; junction bases not matched to a gene: 2. Germline assignment: CDR1 LNHDA and CDR2 SQIVND (reference sequence). The CDR3 has 15 residues.

The J gene is TRBJ1-1, the V gene TRBV7-8; D is undetermined. V was clipped by 2 bases and J by 5 bases, with 9 bases between them. Germline V lookup: CDR1 SGHVS, CDR2 FQNEAQ. The CDR3 is 13 residues long. The CDR3 protein is CASSLLGGTEAFF. The CDR3 nucleotides read TGTGCCAGCAGCTTATTGGGAGGGACTGAAGCTTTCTTT.

J is TRBJ2-7 and V is TRBV7-2, with TRBD2 matching 12 bases. Germline V gene lookup returns CDR1 SGHTA and CDR2 FQGNSA. J gave up 7 bases and V 5 bases, and 9 bases lay outside the gene matches. CDR3 size: 15 residues. The CDR3 reads CASSALAGGLGEQYF. CDR3 sequence (DNA): TGTGCCAGCAGCGCACTAGCGGGAGGTCTCGGGGAGCAGTACTTC.